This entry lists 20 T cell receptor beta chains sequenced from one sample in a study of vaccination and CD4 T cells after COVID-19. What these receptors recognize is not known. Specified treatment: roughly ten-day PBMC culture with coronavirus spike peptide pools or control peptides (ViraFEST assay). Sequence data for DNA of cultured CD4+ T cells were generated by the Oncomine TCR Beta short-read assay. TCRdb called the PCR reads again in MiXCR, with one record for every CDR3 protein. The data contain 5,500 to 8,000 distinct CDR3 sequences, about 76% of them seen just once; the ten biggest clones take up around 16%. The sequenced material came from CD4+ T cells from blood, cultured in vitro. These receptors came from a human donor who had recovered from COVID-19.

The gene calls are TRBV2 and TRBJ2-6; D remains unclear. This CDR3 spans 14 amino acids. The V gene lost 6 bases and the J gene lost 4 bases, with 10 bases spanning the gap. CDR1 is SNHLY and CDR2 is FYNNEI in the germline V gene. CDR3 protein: CASSLLYGANVLTF. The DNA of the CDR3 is TGTGCCAGCAGCCTACTTTACGGGGCCAACGTCCTGACTTTC.

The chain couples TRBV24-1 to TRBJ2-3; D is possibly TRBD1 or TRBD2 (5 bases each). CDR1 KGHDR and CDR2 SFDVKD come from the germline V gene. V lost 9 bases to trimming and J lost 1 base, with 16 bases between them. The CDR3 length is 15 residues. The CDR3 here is CATGTQGTGTDTQYF. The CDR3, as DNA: TGTGCCACCGGTACACAAGGGACGGGCACAGATACGCAGTATTTT.

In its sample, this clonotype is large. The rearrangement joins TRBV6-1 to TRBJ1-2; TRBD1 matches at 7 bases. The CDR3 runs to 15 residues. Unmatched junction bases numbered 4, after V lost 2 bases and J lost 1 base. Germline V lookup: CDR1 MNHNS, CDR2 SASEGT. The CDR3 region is CASSESGGDNYGYTF. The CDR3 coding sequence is TGTGCCAGCAGTGAATCAGGGGGGGATAACTATGGCTACACCTTC.

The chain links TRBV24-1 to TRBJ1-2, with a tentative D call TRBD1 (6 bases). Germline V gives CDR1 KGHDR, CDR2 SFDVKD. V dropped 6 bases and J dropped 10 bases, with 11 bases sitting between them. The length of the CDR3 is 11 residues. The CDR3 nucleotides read TGTGCCACCAGTATCGACAGGTCCTACACCTTC. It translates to CATSIDRSYTF.

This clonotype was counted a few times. CDR3 sequence reads: CSASVGAGTEAFF. CDR3 DNA sequence: TGCAGTGCTAGTGTGGGCGCGGGGACTGAAGCTTTCTTT. V and J are TRBV20-1 and TRBJ1-1; D gene ambiguous. The germline V and J ends were trimmed by 3 bases and 5 bases, with 13 bases remaining between them. The CDR3 extends over 13 amino acids. CDR1 DFQATT and CDR2 SNEGSKA come from the germline V gene (reference sequence).

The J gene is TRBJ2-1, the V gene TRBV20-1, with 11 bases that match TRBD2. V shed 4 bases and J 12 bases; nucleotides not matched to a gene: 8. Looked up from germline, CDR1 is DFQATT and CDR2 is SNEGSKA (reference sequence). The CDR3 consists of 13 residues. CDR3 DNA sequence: TGCAGTGCTAAACCCACTAGCGGGAGTGGGCAGTTCTTC. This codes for CSAKPTSGSGQFF.

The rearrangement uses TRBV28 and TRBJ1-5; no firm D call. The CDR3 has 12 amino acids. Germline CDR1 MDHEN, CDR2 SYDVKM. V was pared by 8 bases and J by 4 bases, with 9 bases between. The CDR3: CASLGRNQPQHF. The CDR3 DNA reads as TGTGCCAGCCTAGGGCGGAATCAGCCCCAGCATTTT.

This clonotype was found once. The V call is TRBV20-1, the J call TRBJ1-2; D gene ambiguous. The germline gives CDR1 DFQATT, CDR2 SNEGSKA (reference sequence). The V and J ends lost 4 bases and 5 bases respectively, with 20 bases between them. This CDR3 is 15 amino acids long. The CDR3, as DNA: TGCAGTGCTAAACATAATGTAGGGCGCGGGTATGGCTACACCTTC. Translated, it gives CSAKHNVGRGYGYTF.

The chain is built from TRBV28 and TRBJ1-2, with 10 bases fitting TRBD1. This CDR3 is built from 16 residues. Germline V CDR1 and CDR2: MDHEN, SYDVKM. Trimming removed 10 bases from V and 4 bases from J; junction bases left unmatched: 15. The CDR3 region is CATSTGGKYGGYGYTF. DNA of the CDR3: TGTGCCACCTCGACAGGGGGCAAGTATGGGGGCTATGGCTACACCTTC.

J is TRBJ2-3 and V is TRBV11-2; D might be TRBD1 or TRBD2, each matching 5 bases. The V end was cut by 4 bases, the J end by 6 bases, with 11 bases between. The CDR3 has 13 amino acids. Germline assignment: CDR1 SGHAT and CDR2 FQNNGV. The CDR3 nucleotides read TGTGCCAGCAGCTCTGGTCGGGACGATACGCAGTATTTT. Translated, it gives CASSSGRDDTQYF.

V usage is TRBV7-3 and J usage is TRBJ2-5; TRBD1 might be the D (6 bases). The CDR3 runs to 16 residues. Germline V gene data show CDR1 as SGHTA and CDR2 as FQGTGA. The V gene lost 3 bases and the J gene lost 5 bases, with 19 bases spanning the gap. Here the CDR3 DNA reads TGTGCCAGCAGCTTTACAGGGAGAGTGGCTGGGGAGACCCAGTACTTC. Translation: CASSFTGRVAGETQYF.

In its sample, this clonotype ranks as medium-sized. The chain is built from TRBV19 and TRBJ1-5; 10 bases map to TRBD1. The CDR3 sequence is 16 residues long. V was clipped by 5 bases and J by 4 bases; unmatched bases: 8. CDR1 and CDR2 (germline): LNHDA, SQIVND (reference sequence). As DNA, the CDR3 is TGTGCCAGTAGTCCCGGGGACAGGGGCAGGAATCAGCCCCAGCATTTT. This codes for CASSPGDRGRNQPQHF.

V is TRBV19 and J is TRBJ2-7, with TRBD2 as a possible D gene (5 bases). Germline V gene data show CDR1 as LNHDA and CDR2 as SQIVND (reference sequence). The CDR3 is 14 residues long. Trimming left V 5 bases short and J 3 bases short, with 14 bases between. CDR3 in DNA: TGTGCCAGTAGTCCGGCGGGCCCGGTCTACGAGCAGTACTTC. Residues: CASSPAGPVYEQYF. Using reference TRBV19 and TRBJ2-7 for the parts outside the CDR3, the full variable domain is DGGITQSPKYLFRKEGQNVTLSCEQNLNHDAMYWYRQDPGQGLRLIYYSQIVNDFQKGDIAEGYSVSREKKESFPLTVTSAQKNPTAFYLCASSPAGPVYEQYFGPGTRLTVT.

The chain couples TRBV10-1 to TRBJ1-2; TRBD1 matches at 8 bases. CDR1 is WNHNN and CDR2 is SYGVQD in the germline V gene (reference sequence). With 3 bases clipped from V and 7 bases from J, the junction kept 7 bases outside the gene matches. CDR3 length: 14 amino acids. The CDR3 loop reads CASSESGTGGGYTF. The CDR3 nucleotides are TGCGCCAGCAGTGAATCCGGGACAGGAGGTGGCTACACCTTC.

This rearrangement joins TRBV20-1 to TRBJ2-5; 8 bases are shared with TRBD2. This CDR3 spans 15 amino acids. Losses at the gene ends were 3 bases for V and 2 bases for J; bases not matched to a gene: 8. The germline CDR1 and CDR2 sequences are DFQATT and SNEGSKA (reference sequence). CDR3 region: CSARAPGGGQETQYF. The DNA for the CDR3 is TGCAGTGCTAGGGCCCCGGGGGGGGGACAAGAGACCCAGTACTTC.

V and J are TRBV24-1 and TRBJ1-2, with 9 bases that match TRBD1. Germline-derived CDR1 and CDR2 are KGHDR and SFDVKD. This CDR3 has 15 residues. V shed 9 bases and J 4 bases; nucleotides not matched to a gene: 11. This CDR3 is CATSSRQGDLYGYTF. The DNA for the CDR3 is TGTGCCACCTCCTCTCGACAGGGGGATCTCTATGGCTACACCTTC.

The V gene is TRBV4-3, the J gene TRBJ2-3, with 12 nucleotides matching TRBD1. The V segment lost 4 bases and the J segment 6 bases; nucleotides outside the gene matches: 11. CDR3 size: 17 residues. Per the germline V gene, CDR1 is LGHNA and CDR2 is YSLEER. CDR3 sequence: CASSLRPGQGASDTQYF. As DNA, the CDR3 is TGCGCCAGCAGCCTACGCCCGGGACAGGGGGCGAGTGATACGCAGTATTTT.

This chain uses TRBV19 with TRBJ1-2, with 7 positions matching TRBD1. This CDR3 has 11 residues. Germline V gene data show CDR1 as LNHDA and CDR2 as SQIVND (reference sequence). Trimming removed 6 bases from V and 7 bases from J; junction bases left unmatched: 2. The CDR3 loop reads CASRTGSGYTF. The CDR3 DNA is TGTGCCAGTAGGACAGGGTCTGGCTACACCTTC.

The DNA of the CDR3 is TGTGCCAGCAGGGGGGGTGTTAATTCACCCCTCCACTTT. This translates into CASRGGVNSPLHF. The gene calls are TRBV6-1 and TRBJ1-6; perhaps TRBD1 as D (5 bases). V lost 6 bases and J lost 6, with 9 bases in between. The CDR3 is 13 amino acids. Germline V gene lookup returns CDR1 MNHNS and CDR2 SASEGT.

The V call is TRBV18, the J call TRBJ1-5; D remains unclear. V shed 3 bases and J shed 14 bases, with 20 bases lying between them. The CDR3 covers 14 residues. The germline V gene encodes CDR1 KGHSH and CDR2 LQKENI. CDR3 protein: CASSPRKDGSPEHF. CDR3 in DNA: TGTGCCAGCTCACCTCGCAAGGATGGAAGCCCTGAGCATTTT.